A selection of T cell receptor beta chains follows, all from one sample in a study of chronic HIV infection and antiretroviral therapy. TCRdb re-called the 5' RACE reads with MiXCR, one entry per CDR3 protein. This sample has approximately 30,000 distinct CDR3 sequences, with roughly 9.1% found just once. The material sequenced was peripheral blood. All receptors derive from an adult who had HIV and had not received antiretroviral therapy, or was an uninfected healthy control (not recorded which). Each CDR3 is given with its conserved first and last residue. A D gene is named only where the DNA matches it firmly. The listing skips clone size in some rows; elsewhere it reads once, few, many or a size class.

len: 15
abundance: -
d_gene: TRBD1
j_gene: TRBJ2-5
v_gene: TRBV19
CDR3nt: TGTGCCAGTAGTACCGGGACAGGGGAGGGGGAGACCCAGTACTTC
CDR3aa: CASSTGTGEGETQYF

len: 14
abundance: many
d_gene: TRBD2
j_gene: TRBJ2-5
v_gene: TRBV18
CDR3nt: TGTGCCAGCTCACCACCGACTAGCTCTGAGACCCAGTACTTC
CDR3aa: CASSPPTSSETQYF

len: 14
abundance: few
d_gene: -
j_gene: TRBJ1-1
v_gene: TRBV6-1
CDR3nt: TGTGCCAGCAGTCATCCTCAAGGGAACACTGAAGCTTTCTTT
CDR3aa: CASSHPQGNTEAFF

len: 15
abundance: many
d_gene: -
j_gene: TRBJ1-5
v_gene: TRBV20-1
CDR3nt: TGCAGTGCTAGAGACCGACAGGCGCCAAATCAGCCCCAGCATTTT
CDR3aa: CSARDRQAPNQPQHF

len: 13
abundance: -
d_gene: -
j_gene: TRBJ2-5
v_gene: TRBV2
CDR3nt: TGTGCCAGCAGGGTAGCGGACCAAGAGACCCAGTACTTC
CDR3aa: CASRVADQETQYF

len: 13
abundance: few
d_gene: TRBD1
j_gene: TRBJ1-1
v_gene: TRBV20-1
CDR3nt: TGCAGTGCCACGGTAGGACAGGGCACTGAAGCTTTCTTT
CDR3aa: CSATVGQGTEAFF

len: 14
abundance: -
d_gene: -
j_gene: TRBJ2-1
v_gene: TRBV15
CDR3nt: TGTGCCACGTCAGGAGGGACAGACTACAATGAGCAGTTCTTC
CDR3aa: CATSGGTDYNEQFF

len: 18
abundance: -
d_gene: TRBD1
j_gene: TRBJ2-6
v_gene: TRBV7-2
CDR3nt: TGTGCCAGCAGCTACCCGGGACAGGGGGCTACTGGGGCCAACGTCCTGACTTTC
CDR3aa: CASSYPGQGATGANVLTF

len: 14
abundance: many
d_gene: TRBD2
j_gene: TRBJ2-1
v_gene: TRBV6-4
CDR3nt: TGTGCCAGCAGTGATGGCGGGGGGGCCAATGAGCAGTTCTTC
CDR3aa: CASSDGGGANEQFF

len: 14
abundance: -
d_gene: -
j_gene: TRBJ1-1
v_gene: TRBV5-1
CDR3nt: TGCGCCAGCAGTTTAGAGGGCAGGAACACTGAAGCTTTCTTT
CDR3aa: CASSLEGRNTEAFF

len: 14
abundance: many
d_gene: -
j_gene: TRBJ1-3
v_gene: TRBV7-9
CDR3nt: TGTGCCAGCAGCAGGACAGACTCTGGAAACACCATATATTTT
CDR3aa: CASSRTDSGNTIYF

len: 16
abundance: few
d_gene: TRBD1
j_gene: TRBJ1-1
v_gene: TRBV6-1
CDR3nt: TGTGCCAGCAGAGGCTTCCCGGGACAGGGAGGTACTGAAGCTTTCTTT
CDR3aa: CASRGFPGQGGTEAFF

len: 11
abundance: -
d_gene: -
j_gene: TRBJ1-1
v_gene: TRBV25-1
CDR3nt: TGTGCCAGCCGGGGGGAAATTGGAGCTTTCTTT
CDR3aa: CASRGEIGAFF

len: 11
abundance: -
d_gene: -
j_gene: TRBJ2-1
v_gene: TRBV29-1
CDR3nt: TGCAGCGTTGACTCCTACGATGAGCAGTTCTTC
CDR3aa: CSVDSYDEQFF

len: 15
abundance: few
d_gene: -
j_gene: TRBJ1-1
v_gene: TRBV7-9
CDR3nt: TGTGCCAGCAGCTTACCCGAGGGGGGCCACACTGAAGCTTTCTTT
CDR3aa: CASSLPEGGHTEAFF

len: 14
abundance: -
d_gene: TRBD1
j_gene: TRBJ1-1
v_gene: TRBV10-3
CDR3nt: TGTGCCATCAGTGCTACAGGGGAGAGGACTGAAGCTTTCTTT
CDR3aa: CAISATGERTEAFF

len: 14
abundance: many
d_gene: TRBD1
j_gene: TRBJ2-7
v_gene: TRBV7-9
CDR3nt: TGTGCCAGCAGCTTGGGACAGGGGGCCGACGAGCAGTACTTC
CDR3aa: CASSLGQGADEQYF

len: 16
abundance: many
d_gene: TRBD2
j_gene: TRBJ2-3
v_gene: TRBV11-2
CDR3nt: TGTGCCAGCAGCTTGGGCCTAGCGGGGCGCACAGATACGCAGTATTTT
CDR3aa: CASSLGLAGRTDTQYF

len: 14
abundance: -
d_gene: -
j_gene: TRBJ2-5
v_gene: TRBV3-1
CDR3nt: TGTGCCAGCAGCCAAGATGCAGGCCAAGAGACCCAGTACTTC
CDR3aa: CASSQDAGQETQYF

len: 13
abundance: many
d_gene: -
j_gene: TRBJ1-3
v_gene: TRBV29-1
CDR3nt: TGCAGCATGACCGTAACTTCTGGAAACACCATATATTTT
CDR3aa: CSMTVTSGNTIYF

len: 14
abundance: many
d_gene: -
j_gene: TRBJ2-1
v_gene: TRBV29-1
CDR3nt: TGCAGCGTGATGTCGAGAGGGACCTACAATGAGCAGTTCTTC
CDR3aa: CSVMSRGTYNEQFF

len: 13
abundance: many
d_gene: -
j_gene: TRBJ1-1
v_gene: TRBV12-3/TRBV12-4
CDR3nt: TGTGCCAGCAGTTTAGTGGGGAGCACTGAAGCTTTCTTT
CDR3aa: CASSLVGSTEAFF

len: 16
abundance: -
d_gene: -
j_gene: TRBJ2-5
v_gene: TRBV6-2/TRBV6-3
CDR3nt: TGTGCCAGCAGTTACGGTAGTGGGGGTAACCAAGAGACCCAGTACTTC
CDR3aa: CASSYGSGGNQETQYF

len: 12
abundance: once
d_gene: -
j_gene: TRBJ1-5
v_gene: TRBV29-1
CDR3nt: TGCAGCGTTGGTTGGTCGGGTCAGCCCCAGCATTTT
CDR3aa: CSVGWSGQPQHF

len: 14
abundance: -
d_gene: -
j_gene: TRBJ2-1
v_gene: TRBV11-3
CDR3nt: TGTGCCAGCAGCTTAGACTCCGGGGACATAGGCCAGTTCTTC
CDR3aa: CASSLDSGDIGQFF

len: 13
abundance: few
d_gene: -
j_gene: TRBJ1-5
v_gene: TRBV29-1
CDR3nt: TGCAGCGTTCGTGGGGCTGGCAATCAGCCCCAGCATTTT
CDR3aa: CSVRGAGNQPQHF

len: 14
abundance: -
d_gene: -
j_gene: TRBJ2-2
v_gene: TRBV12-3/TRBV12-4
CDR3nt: TGTGCCAGCAGTTCCGCCGGTGACACCGGGGAGCTGTTTTTT
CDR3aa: CASSSAGDTGELFF

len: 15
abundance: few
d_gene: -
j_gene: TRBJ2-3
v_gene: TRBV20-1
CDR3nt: TGCAGTGCTAGTGAAGGACAGTGGAAGCAAGATACGCAGTATTTT
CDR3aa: CSASEGQWKQDTQYF

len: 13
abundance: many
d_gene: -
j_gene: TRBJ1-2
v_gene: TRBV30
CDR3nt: TGTGCCTGGAAGGGGACCTCAGCCTATGGCTACACCTTC
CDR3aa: CAWKGTSAYGYTF

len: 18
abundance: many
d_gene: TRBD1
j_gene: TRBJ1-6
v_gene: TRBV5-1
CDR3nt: TGCGCCAGCAGCTTGTTGCGAACAGGGGGACAGGAATCTTCACCCCTCCACTTT
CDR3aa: CASSLLRTGGQESSPLHF

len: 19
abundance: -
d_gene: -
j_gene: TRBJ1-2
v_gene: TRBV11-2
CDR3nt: TGTGCCAGCAGCTTAGTTTCGCGGCAAGGTCGATGGTTGCAGGATGGCTACACCTTC
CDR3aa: CASSLVSRQGRWLQDGYTF

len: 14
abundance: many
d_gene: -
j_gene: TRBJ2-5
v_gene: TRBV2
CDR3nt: TGTGCCAGCAGTCCGGGGGTGTACCAAGAGACCCAGTACTTC
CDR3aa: CASSPGVYQETQYF

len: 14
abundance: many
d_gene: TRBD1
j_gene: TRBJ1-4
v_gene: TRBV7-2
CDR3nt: TGTGCCAGCACCCCGACAGGGGCTAATGAAAAACTGTTTTTT
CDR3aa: CASTPTGANEKLFF

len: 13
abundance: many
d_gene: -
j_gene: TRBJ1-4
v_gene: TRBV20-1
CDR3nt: TGCAGTGCGCATACAGCAATGGATGAAAAACTGTTTTTT
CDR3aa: CSAHTAMDEKLFF

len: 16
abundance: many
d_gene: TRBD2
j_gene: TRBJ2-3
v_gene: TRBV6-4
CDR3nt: TGTGCCAGCAGTCCGAGCGGGGATTCTAGCACAGATACGCAGTATTTT
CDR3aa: CASSPSGDSSTDTQYF

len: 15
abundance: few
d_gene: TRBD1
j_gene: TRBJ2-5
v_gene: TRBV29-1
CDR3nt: TGCAGCGTTGAAGACGGGACAGGGGGTGAAGAGACCCAGTACTTC
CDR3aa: CSVEDGTGGEETQYF

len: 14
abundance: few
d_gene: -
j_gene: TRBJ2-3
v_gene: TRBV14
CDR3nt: TGTGCCAGCAGCCCTCTCGATTACACAGATACGCAGTATTTT
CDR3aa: CASSPLDYTDTQYF

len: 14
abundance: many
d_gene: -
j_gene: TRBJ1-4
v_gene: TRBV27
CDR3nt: TGTGCCAGCAGGGTGCTCGGTATGGATGAAAAACTGTTTTTT
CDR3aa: CASRVLGMDEKLFF

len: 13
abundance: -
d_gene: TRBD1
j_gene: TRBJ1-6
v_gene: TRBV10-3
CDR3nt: TGTGCCATCAGGGACAGGGGGAGTTCACCCCTCCACTTT
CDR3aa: CAIRDRGSSPLHF

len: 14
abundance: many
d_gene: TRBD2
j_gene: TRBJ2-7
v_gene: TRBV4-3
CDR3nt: TGCGCCAGCAGCCAACTAGCGGGGGAGTACGAGCAGTACTTC
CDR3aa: CASSQLAGEYEQYF

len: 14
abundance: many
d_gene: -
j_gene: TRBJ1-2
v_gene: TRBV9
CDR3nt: TGTGCCAGCACCCGACAGGTCATGAACTATGGCTACACCTTC
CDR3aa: CASTRQVMNYGYTF

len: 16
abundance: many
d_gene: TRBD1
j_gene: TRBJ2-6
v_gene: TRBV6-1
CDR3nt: TGTGCCAGCAGTCCCGACAGGGGCTCTGGGGCCAACGTCCTGACTTTC
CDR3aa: CASSPDRGSGANVLTF

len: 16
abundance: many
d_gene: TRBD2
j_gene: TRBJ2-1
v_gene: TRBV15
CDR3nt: TGTGCCACCAGCAAGAAACTAGCGTACTCCTACAATGAGCAGTTCTTC
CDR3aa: CATSKKLAYSYNEQFF

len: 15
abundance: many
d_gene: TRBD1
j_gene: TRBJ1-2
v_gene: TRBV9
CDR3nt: TGTGCCAGCAGCCCCGCGGACAGGGCCCCATATGGCTACACCTTC
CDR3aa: CASSPADRAPYGYTF

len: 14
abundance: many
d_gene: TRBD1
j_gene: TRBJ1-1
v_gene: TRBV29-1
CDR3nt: TGCAGCGTTGAAGAAGGGACAGCGAACACTGAAGCTTTCTTT
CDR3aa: CSVEEGTANTEAFF